The source of this T cell receptor (beta chain) is a study of T cell responses to AZD1222 COVID-19 vaccine (dated by TCRdb to the early 2020s). Notes on the research overall: AZD1222 recipients given second doses at about 4 weeks or at about 12 weeks were pooled, since spike-specific TCR depth and breadth were not found to differ between the two schedules. Enrollment into the trials was organized by age into subgroups of 18-55, 56-69 and 70-plus years, and those subgroups contained about 160, 30 and 59 TCR-sequenced participants, respectively. A total of 230 to 250 trial participants underwent TCR sequencing, of whom 200 to 220 received two doses of AZD1222 and 26 received two doses of the MenACWY control vaccine. Summary of the overall study and its limitations: CD4 TCRs associated with the vaccine covered the entire spike protein, and the dominant responses were in regions 160-218 and 743-854. Because no day 14 peak-response samples were available, repertoires were characterized only after the peak T cell response. After two AZD1222 doses, spike-specific TCR breadth and depth were significantly higher than at day 0 and than in MenACWY recipients. In the small 56-69-year group, the increase in depth fell short of significance, most likely because of low power. Only six or seven AZD1222 recipients were SARS-CoV-2 seropositive at baseline, limiting conclusions about previously exposed vaccinees. Epitopes outside the regions mutated in the B.1.351 and B.1.1.7 variants were reportedly recognized by nearly half of the unique spike-specific TCRs. Participants were mostly white British, with more females than males. The authors suggested clonal diversity may have been underestimated.

In light of the paper, this sample's time point label describes: baseline before first vaccination. Vaccinee samples came from UK trials COV001 and COV002, including a single-blind randomized controlled phase 2/3 trial of AZD1222 (ChAdOx1 nCoV-19) in healthy adults. For TCRbeta chain sequencing, PBMC samples from trial participants were taken at day 0 and at day 28 after the second dose. V and J are truncated by 4 bases and 5 bases respectively, leaving an intervening sequence of 11 bases. Sequences MDHEN (CDR1) and SYDVKM (CDR2) are obtained from the germline V gene. From the cysteine up to the phenylalanine, the CDR3 has a length of 13 residues. Only CDR3 DNA remains: 39 bases, in frame from the first base. The CDR3 regions of human TCRbeta chains were analyzed by immunosequencing. As for the authors' bioinformatics: Repertoire TCRs were matched against a reference library of SARS-CoV-2-specific TCRs generated with the MIRA antigen-specificity platform. Breadth was defined as the fraction of unique TCRs that were SARS-CoV-2-associated. Depth was defined as the fraction of total T cells that were SARS-CoV-2-associated. Using the MIRA data, each spike-specific TCR was mapped to the spike region that the TCR reacts to and placed in a CD4 or CD8 class. Log10-transformed breadth and depth values were compared by one-way ANOVA with Sidak's multiple comparisons tests. As stored in TCRdb, this immuneACCESS dataset retains in-frame rearrangements with V and J assigned. A fraction of the clones does not appear; measured against another copy, unresolved V genes explain less than half of the discrepancy, and the remainder lacks a known reason. From that table come the V and J calls and clone size; the DNA was used to work out D and trimming. The sample table lists 95,000 to 150,000 clones, roughly 84% of them with a count of one. The leading ten clones occupy over 5.5% of the sample.

Turning to this clone: Its binding antigen is unknown. Base qualities are not at hand, and no much larger clone is one base apart.

The sequence links TRBV28 to TRBJ1-2, with the D gene not clear enough to name. The receptor's source is an adult in good health. This specimen consisted of peripheral blood, obtained on day 0 of AZD1222 vaccination. The CDR3 amino acid sequence is: CASSSGRRYGYTF. Read as DNA, the sequence is TGTGCCAGCAGTTCAGGCCGACGATATGGCTACACCTTC.